The following is a T cell receptor beta chain sequence with its context. The CDR3 consists of 15 residues. V gave up 5 bases and J gave up 11 bases; unmatched junction bases: 7. Germline V gene data show CDR1 as MNHEY and CDR2 as SMNVEV (reference sequence). These data come from a study of blood T cell repertoires in COVID-19. Study details: COVID-19 samples collected from the United States, Italy and Spain covered acute and convalescent phases. T cells, B-cell-depleted T cells, or PBMCs provided the cDNA or gDNA that served as material.

In the original analysis: Estimation of nucleated cell counts was performed using reference gene primer amplification. TCRdb keeps only in-frame clones here, not all; method: immunoSEQ multiplex PCR. The V and J calls and clone size are taken from that table; D and trimming were inferred from the DNA. This table holds 45,000 or so clones, approximately 83% found once. V and J are TRBV27 and TRBJ2-4; 15 nucleotides line up with TRBD2. Sequencing was carried out using peripheral blood. The receptor comes from a man at least 80 years old in a cohort sampled during active COVID-19. CDR3 protein: CASSQTGLAGGLQYF. DNA for the CDR3: TGTGCCAGCAGTCAAACCGGACTAGCGGGAGGGCTTCAGTACTTC.